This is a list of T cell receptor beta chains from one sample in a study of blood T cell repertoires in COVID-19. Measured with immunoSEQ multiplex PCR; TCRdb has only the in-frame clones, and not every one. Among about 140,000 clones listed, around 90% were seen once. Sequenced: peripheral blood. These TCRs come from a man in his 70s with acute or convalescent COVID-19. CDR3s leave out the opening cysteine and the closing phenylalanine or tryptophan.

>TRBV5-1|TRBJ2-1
ASSLVSGSNNEQF
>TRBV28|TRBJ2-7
ASSLQGAPGEQY
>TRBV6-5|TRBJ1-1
ASSSPGTGGTEAF
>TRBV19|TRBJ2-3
ASSALLSGYTDTQY
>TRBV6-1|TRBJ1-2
ASSDPQGSGYGYT
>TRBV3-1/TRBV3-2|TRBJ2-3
ASSPPAGGRNTQY
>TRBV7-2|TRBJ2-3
ASSLAPGSTDTQY
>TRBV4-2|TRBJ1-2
ASSQGDRVYGYT
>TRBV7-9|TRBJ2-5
ASSVEPETQY
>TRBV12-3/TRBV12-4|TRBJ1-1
ASSFSRSTEAF
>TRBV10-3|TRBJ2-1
AISVTSANEQF
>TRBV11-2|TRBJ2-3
ASSLGPRRATDTQY
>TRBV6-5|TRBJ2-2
ASSPEQGVGELF
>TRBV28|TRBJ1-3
ASSLTGAGNTIY
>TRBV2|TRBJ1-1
ASRVGQAGGEAF
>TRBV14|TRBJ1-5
ASSQTTGEIETSNQPQH
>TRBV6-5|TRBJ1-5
ASSQGGEQPQH
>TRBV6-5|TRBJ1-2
ASSYGAGGSNYGYT
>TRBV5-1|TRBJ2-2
ASSLTSGNTGELF
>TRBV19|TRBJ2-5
ASSSSSETQY
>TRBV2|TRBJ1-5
ASSGTDISGPQH
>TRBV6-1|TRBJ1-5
ASSEPGNQPQH
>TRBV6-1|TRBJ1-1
ASSEALDSAQNTEAF
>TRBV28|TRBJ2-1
ASSLVGGKVNNEQF
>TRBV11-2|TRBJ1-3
ASTTSSGNTIY
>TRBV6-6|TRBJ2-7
ASSQLEGWEQY
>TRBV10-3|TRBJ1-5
AIRQEFNQPQH